The clone carrying this T cell receptor (beta chain) has a handful of counts. The antigen is unknown. The library came from three nested PCR rounds adapted from ARM-PCR protocols. TCRdb fed the multiplex PCR reads into MiXCR, producing one record per CDR3 protein. The table lists about 110,000 distinct CDR3 sequences, roughly 80% of them singletons, with 37% in the top ten. The template was RNA from unsorted bulk tissue. The data stem from a study of tumor and adjacent non-tumor tissue in lung cancer. CDR1 is ENHRY and CDR2 is SYGVKD in the germline V gene. V was shortened by 0 bases and J by 3 bases, with 15 bases between the two germline ends. The CDR3 spans 16 residues. Overall study results and limits: Patients with more diverse tumor TCRs had worse survival.

The chain employs TRBV10-3 and TRBJ2-7; D possibly corresponds to TRBD2 (5 bases). Source material: lung tumor tissue. The clonotype comes from an older woman with non-small cell lung cancer. The CDR3 coding sequence is TGTGCCATCAGTGAGTCGAGGGTGGCTCATATCTACGAGCAGTACTTC. It specifies CAISESRVAHIYEQYF.